A selection of T cell receptor beta chains follows, all from one sample in a study of post-analysis software for immune sequencing data. TCRdb independently ran MiXCR on the PCR reads; one entry per CDR3 protein. Here the sample spans approximately 690,000 distinct CDR3 sequences, around 60% being singletons. The sample consisted of blood. These receptors came from a girl aged 2-10 years with multiple sclerosis. The CDR3 runs from the conserved cysteine through the conserved F or W. D genes are given only for firm matches. Where a row states a size, it is once, few, many or the class of an expanded clone; other rows omit it.

J	size	D	V	DNA	CDR3
TRBJ2-5	NA	NA	TRBV6-5	TGTGCCAGCAGCCTGCTGGGGGGGCCGGATGAGACCCAGTACTTC	CASSLLGGPDETQYF
TRBJ2-3	NA	NA	TRBV4-3	TGCGCCAGCAGCCAAGAGGGGGGTAAGGGTACGCAGTATTTT	CASSQEGGKGTQYF
TRBJ1-2	few	TRBD1	TRBV7-2	TGTGCCAGCAGCCGGGGACAGGGGTACTATGGCTACACCTTC	CASSRGQGYYGYTF
TRBJ2-7	NA	NA	TRBV7-9	TGTGCCAGCAGCTTAGAAAAGGGTCCCTACGAGCAGTACTTC	CASSLEKGPYEQYF
TRBJ2-1	once	TRBD2	TRBV6-1	TGTGCCAGCAGTCCGCAGGGACTAGCGGGGGGGAATGAGCAGTTCTTC	CASSPQGLAGGNEQFF
TRBJ2-1	NA	TRBD2	TRBV6-2/TRBV6-3	TGTGCCAGCAGTTATGGACTAGCGGGATACAATGAGCAGTTCTTC	CASSYGLAGYNEQFF
TRBJ1-1	few	TRBD1	TRBV29-1	TGCAGCGTTGAGGGACAGGCTTTGAACACTGAAGCTTTCTTT	CSVEGQALNTEAFF
TRBJ2-7	NA	TRBD1	TRBV29-1	TGCAGCGTTGTTGGTTTAGGACAGGGCTACGAGCAGTACTTC	CSVVGLGQGYEQYF
TRBJ2-5	NA	TRBD2	TRBV20-1	TGCAGTGCTAGCCCAGCGGGGGGGCTCGGAGAGACCCAGTACTTC	CSASPAGGLGETQYF
TRBJ1-6	NA	NA	TRBV20-1	TGCAGTGCCGTGGACAGCAGCTCCTATAATTCACCCCTCCACTTT	CSAVDSSSYNSPLHF
TRBJ1-1	NA	NA	TRBV20-1	TGCAGTGCTAGAGAGGATGGGGGCGCCGGGGTGGCTTTCTTT	CSAREDGGAGVAFF
TRBJ2-1	NA	NA	TRBV4-1	TGCGCCAGCAGCCAAGAAGTTAACAGGCCTAATGAGCAGTTCTTC	CASSQEVNRPNEQFF
TRBJ2-1	few	NA	TRBV12-3/TRBV12-4	TGTGCCAGCAGTTTAGCGCTAGTTCCCAGCGAGGGCCCCTACAATGAGCAGTTCTTC	CASSLALVPSEGPYNEQFF
TRBJ2-4	few	NA	TRBV20-1	TGCAGTGCGAGGCTTGAACTAGCTGGAGCCAAAAACATTCAGTACTTC	CSARLELAGAKNIQYF
TRBJ2-5	NA	NA	TRBV5-1	TGCGCCAGCAGCCTAACGGACGGAAACCAAGAGACCCAGTACTTC	CASSLTDGNQETQYF
TRBJ2-1	NA	NA	TRBV27	TGTGCCAGCAGTTATAGGGAACCATCCTACAATGAGCAGTTCTTC	CASSYREPSYNEQFF
TRBJ1-5	NA	NA	TRBV7-9	TGTGCCAGCAGCTTAGACAGTCACAATCAGCCCCAGCATTTT	CASSLDSHNQPQHF
TRBJ1-1	NA	NA	TRBV30	TGTGCCTGGCGGAAGGAGATGAACACTGAAGCTTTCTTT	CAWRKEMNTEAFF
TRBJ2-7	once	NA	TRBV29-1	TGCAGCGCCAAGACACTTTCTAACGAGCAGTACTTC	CSAKTLSNEQYF
TRBJ2-7	NA	TRBD2	TRBV6-6	TGTGCCAGCCTAGGGACTAGCGAGGGCGAGCAGTACTTC	CASLGTSEGEQYF
TRBJ2-1	NA	TRBD2	TRBV4-1	TGCGCCAGCAGCCAAGATCGAGGGAGGGATGAGCAGTTCTTC	CASSQDRGRDEQFF
TRBJ2-1	NA	NA	TRBV27	TGTGCCAGCGGCATTTATGAGCAGTTCTTC	CASGIYEQFF
TRBJ2-1	few	TRBD2	TRBV29-1	TGCAGCGGGGGACTAGCGGGAGCCGGCGAGCAGTTCTTC	CSGGLAGAGEQFF
TRBJ2-3	NA	NA	TRBV24-1	TGTGCCACCAGTGATGACAGCACAGATACGCAGTATTTT	CATSDDSTDTQYF
TRBJ2-1	NA	NA	TRBV29-1	TGCAGCGTTGACCCCGGGACGCCCAATGAGCAGTTCTTC	CSVDPGTPNEQFF
TRBJ2-7	NA	NA	TRBV12-3/TRBV12-4	TGTGCCAGCAGTCCTACGGGTCATTCGGGCGAGCAGTACTTC	CASSPTGHSGEQYF
TRBJ2-3	NA	NA	TRBV20-1	TGCAGTGCTATTTGGCCACAGGACCAGCGTACGCAGTATTTT	CSAIWPQDQRTQYF
TRBJ1-2	many	TRBD1	TRBV20-1	TGCAGTGCTAGGAGACAGGGGCTGGACTATGGCTACACCTTC	CSARRQGLDYGYTF
TRBJ2-7	NA	NA	TRBV28	TGTGCCAGCAGTTTTCCCCGCAGCGGGTCCGAGCAGTACTTC	CASSFPRSGSEQYF
TRBJ2-1	few	TRBD2	TRBV29-1	TGCAGCGTTGAAGATCAGGGTAGCGGGGCAGTTAATGAGCAGTTCTTC	CSVEDQGSGAVNEQFF
TRBJ1-6	NA	NA	TRBV12-3/TRBV12-4	TGTGCCAGCAGTTCCCCCCTCAGACAGTTTATCGACACCCTCCACTTT	CASSSPLRQFIDTLHF
TRBJ2-3	few	NA	TRBV6-4	TGTGCCAGCACCCCATCCCCAGATACGCAGTATTTT	CASTPSPDTQYF
TRBJ2-5	few	NA	TRBV5-5	TGTGCCAGCAGCTTGGATAGGGGGTGGGAGACCCAGTACTTC	CASSLDRGWETQYF
TRBJ2-7	NA	TRBD2	TRBV29-1	TGCAGCGTTGAAGACCCTAGCGGGAGCCGATACGAGCAGTACTTC	CSVEDPSGSRYEQYF
TRBJ2-7	NA	TRBD1	TRBV29-1	TGCAGCGTTGGTCGACAGGGGGCTGTCGAGCAGTACTTC	CSVGRQGAVEQYF
TRBJ1-3	NA	NA	TRBV12-3/TRBV12-4	TGTGCCAGCAGTTCGGCAGGGATGAGGTCTGGAAACACCATATATTTT	CASSSAGMRSGNTIYF
TRBJ2-3	NA	NA	TRBV5-1	TGTGCCAGCAGTTTGACGGGAGACACAGATACGCAGTATTTT	CASSLTGDTDTQYF
TRBJ1-2	NA	NA	TRBV4-3	TGCGCCAGCAGCGGGGAGTTTCGGGCAAACTATGGCTACACCTTC	CASSGEFRANYGYTF
TRBJ1-1	NA	NA	TRBV12-3/TRBV12-4	TGTGCCAGCAACTCGTGGGGGAACACTGAAGCTTTCTTT	CASNSWGNTEAFF
TRBJ2-7	NA	NA	TRBV6-6	TGTGCCAGCAGTTATCGGACAGATACCTACGAGCAGTACTTC	CASSYRTDTYEQYF
TRBJ2-5	NA	TRBD2	TRBV12-3/TRBV12-4	TGTGCCAGCAGTCCTCGGACTAGCGGGAGCTTTCAGACCCAGTACTTC	CASSPRTSGSFQTQYF
TRBJ2-1	NA	NA	TRBV27	TGTGCCAGCACTAATTTGGGGGGATCGGGCAATGAGCAGTTCTTC	CASTNLGGSGNEQFF
TRBJ2-4	NA	NA	TRBV29-1	TGCAGCGTTGAGGGTGGAGCTCTAGCCAAAAACATTCAGTACTTC	CSVEGGALAKNIQYF
TRBJ2-1	NA	NA	TRBV29-1	TGCAGCGTTGAAGATTCCGCGGGACAGTCCTACAATGAGCAGTTCTTC	CSVEDSAGQSYNEQFF
TRBJ2-1	NA	NA	TRBV5-1	TGCGCCAGCAGCTTGGCCCAGGGGTTGCTCAATGAGCAGTTCTTC	CASSLAQGLLNEQFF